Each of the 9 T cell receptor beta chains below was sequenced from the same sample in a study of T cells after yellow fever vaccination. Each CDR3 protein gets one entry after TCRdb re-called the 5' RACE reads with MiXCR. The top ten hold 2.2% of the sample, which has around 65,000 distinct CDR3 sequences, around 6.2% seen once. The material sequenced was CD4+ T cells sorted from PBMCs, taken around 15 days after the first yellow fever vaccination. The origin of the receptors is a young man who received the YFV17D yellow fever vaccine.

The table lists this clonotype with many counts. This chain links TRBV7-3 with TRBJ1-1; 10 nucleotides line up with TRBD1. The CDR3 totals 15 residues. V shed 2 bases, J shed 4 bases, and the junction held 4 bases outside the gene matches. CDR1 is SGHTA, CDR2 FQGTGA, per germline. The CDR3 loop is CASSLDRGQFTEAFF. CDR3 in DNA: TGTGCCAGCAGCTTAGACAGGGGGCAGTTCACTGAAGCTTTCTTT. Variable domain in full (rest from reference TRBV7-3 and TRBJ1-1): GAGVSQTPSNKVTEKGKYVELRCDPISGHTALYWYRQSLGQGPEFLIYFQGTGAADDSGLPNDRFFAVRPEGSVSTLKIQRTERGDSAVYLCASSLDRGQFTEAFFGQGTRLTVV.

The table lists this clonotype with many counts. CDR3: CASSPPSSYEQYV. As DNA, the CDR3 is TGTGCCAGCTCACCACCATCTTCCTACGAGCAGTACGTC. The chain joins TRBV18 to TRBJ2-7; D call uncertain. This CDR3 is built from 13 residues. With 0 bases removed from V and 1 base from J, the gap between germline ends came to 4 bases. Germline V gene lookup returns CDR1 KGHSH and CDR2 LQKENI.

The sample holds many counts of this clonotype. This chain joins TRBV9 and TRBJ2-1; D ambiguous. With 4 bases removed from V and 5 bases from J, the gap between germline ends came to 10 bases. This CDR3 spans 13 amino acids. CDR1 and CDR2 (germline): SGDLS, YYNGEE. The chain's CDR3 is CASSFDPDNEQFF. The CDR3 region has the DNA TGTGCCAGCAGCTTTGACCCTGACAATGAGCAGTTCTTC. Full variable domain (remainder filled in from reference TRBV9 and TRBJ2-1): DSGVTQTPKHLITATGQRVTLRCSPRSGDLSVYWYQQSLDQGLQFLIQYYNGEERAKGNILERFSAQQFPDLHSELNLSSLELGDSALYFCASSFDPDNEQFFGPGTRLTVL.

This clonotype was picked up many times. The CDR3 loop is CASSLDPASWGETQYF. The CDR3, as DNA: TGTGCCAGCAGCTTAGATCCGGCTAGCTGGGGGGAGACCCAGTACTTC. The chain combines TRBV11-2 with TRBJ2-5, with D possibly being TRBD1 or TRBD2 (5 bases each). CDR3 length equals 16 residues. CDR1 SGHAT and CDR2 FQNNGV come from the germline V gene. Between the trimmed V and J ends, which lost 0 bases and 5 bases, there was a span of 16 bases.

In this sample, this clonotype turned up many times. The chain has TRBV27 and TRBJ1-6; D possibly corresponds to TRBD1 (6 bases). V was pared by 8 bases and J by 7 bases, with 15 bases between. The CDR3 spans 14 residues. The germline V gene has CDR1 MNHEY and CDR2 SMNVEV (reference sequence). CDR3 amino acids: CASQRGMRNSPLHF. CDR3 sequence (DNA): TGTGCCAGCCAGAGGGGGATGAGGAATTCACCCCTCCACTTT.

This clonotype appeared many times. The rearrangement uses TRBV5-1 and TRBJ2-2; TRBD2 matches 7 bases. V was pared by 4 bases and J by 5 bases, with 2 bases of the junction left unmatched. CDR3 length: 13 residues. CDR1 is SGHRS, CDR2 YFSETQ, per germline. In DNA, the CDR3 is TGCGCCAGCAGCCGGCGGGAGACCGGGGAGCTGTTTTTT. Translation gives CASSRRETGELFF.

Remarks on this clonotype: This may come from a read error, since a much larger clone is one base off. The chain joins TRBV5-1 to TRBJ2-2; 9 bases fit TRBD2. CDR1 and CDR2 (germline): SGHRS, YFSETQ. The junction had 6 bases not matched to a gene; V was cut back by 4 bases and J by 2 bases. The CDR3 is 16 amino acids. CDR3 amino acids: CASSPHGTSNTGELFF. CDR3 nucleotide sequence: TGCGCCAGCAGCCCCCACGGGACTAGCAACACCGGGGAGCTGTTTTTT.

This clonotype was recorded many times. The J gene is TRBJ2-1, the V gene TRBV11-3; perhaps D is TRBD1 or TRBD2 (6 bases each). This CDR3 is 14 amino acids long. Per the germline V gene, CDR1 is SGHNT and CDR2 is YENEEA. Deletions cut 0 bases from V and 9 bases from J, with 12 bases between. The CDR3 DNA follows: TGTGCCAGCAGCTTAGAGGAGGGGGAGGCTGAGCAGTTCTTC. It codes for CASSLEEGEAEQFF.

The table lists this clonotype with many counts. The V call is TRBV5-1, the J call TRBJ2-1, with D unclear. Per the germline V gene, CDR1 is SGHRS and CDR2 is YFSETQ. This CDR3 comprises 15 residues. The V end was cut by 3 bases, the J end by 2 bases, with 12 bases between. The CDR3 region has the DNA TGCGCCAGCAGCTCAGATTCAGGTCCCTACAATGAGCAGTTCTTC. It specifies CASSSDSGPYNEQFF.